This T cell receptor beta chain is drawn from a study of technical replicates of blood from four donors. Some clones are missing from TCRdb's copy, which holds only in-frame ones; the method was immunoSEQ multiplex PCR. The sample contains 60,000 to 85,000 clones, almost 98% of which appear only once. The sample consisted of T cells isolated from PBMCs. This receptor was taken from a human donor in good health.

The CDR3 reads CASSPFGQGRGDTQYF. The CDR3 DNA sequence: TGTGCCAGCAGCCCCTTCGGACAGGGAAGGGGAGATACGCAGTATTTT. The chain couples TRBV14 to TRBJ2-3, with 8 bases identical to TRBD1. This CDR3 has 16 amino acids. The V and J ends lost 4 bases and 5 bases, in that order; junction bases with no gene match: 11. CDR1 SGHDN and CDR2 FVKESK come from the germline V gene. The full variable domain, with the rest looked up from reference TRBV14 and TRBJ2-3, is EAGVTQFPSHSVIEKGQTVTLRCDPISGHDNLYWYRRVMGKEIKFLLHFVKESKQDESGMPNNRFLAERTGGTYSTLKVQPAELEDSGVYFCASSPFGQGRGDTQYFGPGTRLTVL.